The 11 T cell receptor beta chains below all came from one sample that was sequenced in a study of T cell responses to AZD1222 COVID-19 vaccine (dated by TCRdb to the early 2020s). The protocol used for the library was the immunoSEQ multiplex PCR assay. In TCRdb, the immuneACCESS table is reduced to in-frame sequences with V and J assigned. These tables do not hold every clone; where another copy was compared, an unresolved V gene accounts for under half, and the others remain unexplained. The sample profile shows around 150,000 clones; 88% of them were found once. The ten largest clones capture over 4% of the sample. Taken with the paper, the label for time point translates to: about 28 days (+/-7) after the second vaccine dose. The sequencing here drew on peripheral blood, taken 28 days after the second AZD1222 dose. The receptors shown here come from an adult who received the AZD1222 COVID-19 vaccine.

The gene calls are TRBV7-6 and TRBJ1-6; D possibly corresponds to TRBD1 (5 bases). CDR3 length: 15 amino acids. The germline V and J ends were trimmed by 4 bases and 8 bases, with 15 bases remaining between them. The germline V gene encodes CDR1 SGHVS and CDR2 FNYEAQ. CDR3 in amino acids: CASSSSGRKDSPLHF. The CDR3 coding sequence is TGTGCCAGCAGCTCCTCGGGACGGAAGGATTCACCCCTCCACTTT.

This chain joins TRBV7-2 and TRBJ2-1, with D unclear. Trimming took off 5 bases at V and 8 bases at J, with 16 bases between the two ends. Germline assignment: CDR1 SGHTA and CDR2 FQGNSA. The CDR3 consists of 14 residues. In nucleotides, the CDR3 is TGTGCCAGCAGCCAAGTTTCAGGTGTGTATGAGCAGTTCTTC. Its translation: CASSQVSGVYEQFF.

The V and J genes are TRBV4-3 and TRBJ1-1; 8 bases align to TRBD1. The germline gives CDR1 LGHNA, CDR2 YSLEER. This CDR3 region has 17 residues. V trimming: 2 bases; J trimming: 4 bases; junction bases outside the gene matches: 12. The CDR3 is CASSQRATGDSSTEAFF. The CDR3 coding sequence is TGCGCCAGCAGCCAAAGGGCGACAGGGGATAGTAGCACTGAAGCTTTCTTT.

V usage is TRBV10-3 and J usage is TRBJ1-4; 7 nucleotides agree with TRBD1. Germline V CDR1 and CDR2: ENHRY, SYGVKD. The CDR3 is 14 amino acids. The junction had 2 bases not matched to a gene; V was cut back by 6 bases and J by 1 base. This CDR3 reads CAISRTGTNEKLFF. In DNA form, the CDR3 reads TGTGCCATCAGCCGGACAGGAACTAATGAAAAACTGTTTTTT.

This clone was recorded once. The rearrangement joins TRBV7-6 to TRBJ1-1; D is uncertain. This CDR3 spans 14 amino acids. The V and J ends lost 3 bases and 2 bases respectively, with 10 bases between them. Germline assignment: CDR1 SGHVS and CDR2 FNYEAQ. CDR3 sequence: CASSLEGINTEAFF. CDR3 coding DNA: TGTGCCAGCAGCTTGGAAGGGATTAACACTGAAGCTTTCTTT.

In DNA form, the CDR3 reads TGTGCCAGCAGTTTCAATCGGGGCCGGTTATCCGGGGAGCTGTTTTTT. This codes for CASSFNRGRLSGELFF. V is TRBV6-5 and J is TRBJ2-2; D is possibly TRBD1 or TRBD2 (5 bases each). CDR1 MNHEY and CDR2 SVGAGI come from the germline V gene. V dropped 4 bases and J dropped 6 bases, with 18 bases sitting between them. CDR3 length: 16 residues.

This clone has only a few counts. V and J are TRBV12-3 or TRBV12-4 and TRBJ1-2, with D possibly being TRBD1 (6 bases). The CDR3 has 13 amino acids. The ends were cut back, 5 bases at V and 7 bases at J, with 14 bases in the middle. Here the CDR3 reads CASSPRDTGGYTF. The CDR3 DNA reads TGTGCCAGCAGTCCCCGGGACACGGGTGGCTACACCTTC.

The rearrangement uses TRBV18 and TRBJ1-2; D may be TRBD1 (5 bases). The CDR3 spans 16 residues. V was pared by 2 bases and J by 0 bases, with 13 bases between. Germline-derived CDR1 and CDR2 are KGHSH and LQKENI. In nucleotides, the CDR3 is TGTGCCAGCTCACCAGCAGGCGGGGGAGCTAACTATGGCTACACCTTC. Encoded protein: CASSPAGGGANYGYTF.

The chain has TRBV7-2 and TRBJ2-1; no clear D. Germline values: CDR1 SGHTA, CDR2 FQGNSA. V lost 5 bases, J lost 4 bases, and 6 bases lay in between. The CDR3 extends over 12 amino acids. The CDR3 here is CASSRPYNEQFF. The CDR3 DNA reads TGTGCCAGCAGCCGACCTTACAATGAGCAGTTCTTC.

The chain has TRBV6-5 and TRBJ2-3; D is unclear. CDR1 MNHEY and CDR2 SVGAGI come from the germline V gene. Trimming took 6 bases from V and 4 from J, leaving 5 bases between them. The CDR3 covers 11 residues. CDR3 sequence: CASRTADTQYF. The DNA of the CDR3 is TGTGCCAGCAGGACCGCAGATACGCAGTATTTT.

The V and J genes are TRBV7-2 and TRBJ1-2; 7 bases align to TRBD1. The V gene's germline CDR1 is SGHTA and CDR2 FQGNSA. The V segment lost 5 bases and the J segment 6 bases; nucleotides outside the gene matches: 15. This CDR3 contains 16 residues. CDR3 DNA sequence: TGTGCCAGCAGCGCACAGGGGCAGTTCCCCCATGATGGCTACACCTTC. Protein: CASSAQGQFPHDGYTF.